The source of this T cell receptor beta chain is a study of T cell responses to AZD1222 COVID-19 vaccine. CDR1 and CDR2 from the germline V gene are LGHNT and FRNRAP. This CDR3 has 15 residues. Trimming stripped 2 bases from V and 3 bases from J, with 13 bases between. TCRdb keeps only in-frame clones here, not all; method: immunoSEQ multiplex PCR. The data show about 140,000 clones, more than 85% seen once. With respect to this clone: What it recognizes is unknown.

General study findings and limits: Only a handful of AZD1222 recipients tested seropositive at baseline. As reported, nearly half of all spike-specific TCRs target variant regions that are unmutated. Two AZD1222 administrations were followed by greater Spike-specific TCR breadth and depth. Donors were largely white British and mainly female; clonal diversity was possibly underestimated.

This TCR derives from an adult in good health. Sequences were derived from peripheral blood, sampled on day 0 of AZD1222 vaccination. The chain is built from TRBV12-5 and TRBJ1-2; unclear D gene. Here the CDR3 DNA reads TGTGCTAGTGGTTTGAAAGGGATCTTGGACTATGGCTACACCTTC. It encodes CASGLKGILDYGYTF.